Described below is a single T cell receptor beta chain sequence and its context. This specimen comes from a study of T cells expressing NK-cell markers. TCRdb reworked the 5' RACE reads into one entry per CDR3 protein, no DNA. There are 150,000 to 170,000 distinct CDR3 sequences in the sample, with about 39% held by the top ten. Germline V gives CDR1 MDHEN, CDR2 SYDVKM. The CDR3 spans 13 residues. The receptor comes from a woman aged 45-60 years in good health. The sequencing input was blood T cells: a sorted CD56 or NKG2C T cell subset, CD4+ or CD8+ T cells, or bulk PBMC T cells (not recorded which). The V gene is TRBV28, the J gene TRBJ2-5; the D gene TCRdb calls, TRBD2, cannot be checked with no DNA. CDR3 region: CASSLEGRETQYF.